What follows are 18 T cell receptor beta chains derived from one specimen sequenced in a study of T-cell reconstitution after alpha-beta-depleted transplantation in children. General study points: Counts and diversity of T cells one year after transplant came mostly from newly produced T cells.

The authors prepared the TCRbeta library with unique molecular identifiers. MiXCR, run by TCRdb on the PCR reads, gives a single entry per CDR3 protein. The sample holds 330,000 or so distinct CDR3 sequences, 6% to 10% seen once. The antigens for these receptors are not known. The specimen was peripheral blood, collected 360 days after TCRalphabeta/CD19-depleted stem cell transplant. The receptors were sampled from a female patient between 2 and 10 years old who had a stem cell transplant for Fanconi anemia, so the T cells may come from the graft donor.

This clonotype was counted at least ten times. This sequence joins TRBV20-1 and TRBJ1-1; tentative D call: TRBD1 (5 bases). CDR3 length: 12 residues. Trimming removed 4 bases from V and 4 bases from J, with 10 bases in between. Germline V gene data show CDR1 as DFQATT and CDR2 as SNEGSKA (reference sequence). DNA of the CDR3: TGCAGTGCTATACAAGGGACCACTGAAGCTTTCTTT. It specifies CSAIQGTTEAFF.

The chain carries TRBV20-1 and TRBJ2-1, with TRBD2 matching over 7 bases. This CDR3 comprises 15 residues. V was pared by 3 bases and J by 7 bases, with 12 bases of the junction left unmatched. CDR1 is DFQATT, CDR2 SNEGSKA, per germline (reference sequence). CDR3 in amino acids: CSASPLAAPWNEQFF. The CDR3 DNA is TGCAGTGCTAGTCCGCTAGCGGCCCCTTGGAATGAGCAGTTCTTC.

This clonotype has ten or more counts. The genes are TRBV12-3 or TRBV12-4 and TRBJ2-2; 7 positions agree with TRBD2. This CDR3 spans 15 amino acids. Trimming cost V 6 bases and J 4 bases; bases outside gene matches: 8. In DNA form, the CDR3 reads TGTGCCAGCAGCCGAGGACTAGGCGGCACCGGGGAGCTGTTTTTT. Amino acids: CASSRGLGGTGELFF.

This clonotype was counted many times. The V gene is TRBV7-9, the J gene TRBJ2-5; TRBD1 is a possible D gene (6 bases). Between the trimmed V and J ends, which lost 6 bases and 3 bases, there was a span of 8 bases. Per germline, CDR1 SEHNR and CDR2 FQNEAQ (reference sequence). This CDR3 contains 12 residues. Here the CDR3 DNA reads TGTGCCAGCAGAAAGGGGGAAGAGACCCAGTACTTC. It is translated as CASRKGEETQYF.

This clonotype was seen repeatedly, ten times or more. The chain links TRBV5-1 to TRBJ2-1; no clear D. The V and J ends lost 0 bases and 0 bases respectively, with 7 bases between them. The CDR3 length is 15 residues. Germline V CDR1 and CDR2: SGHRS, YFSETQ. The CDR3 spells CASSLEVFSYNEQFF. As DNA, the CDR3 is TGCGCCAGCAGCTTGGAGGTTTTCTCCTACAATGAGCAGTTCTTC.

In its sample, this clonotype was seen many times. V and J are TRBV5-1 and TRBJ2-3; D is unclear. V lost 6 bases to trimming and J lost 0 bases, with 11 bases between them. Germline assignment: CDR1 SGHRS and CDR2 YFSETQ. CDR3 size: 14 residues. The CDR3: CASKQGASTDTQYF. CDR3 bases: TGCGCCAGCAAGCAAGGCGCTAGCACAGATACGCAGTATTTT.

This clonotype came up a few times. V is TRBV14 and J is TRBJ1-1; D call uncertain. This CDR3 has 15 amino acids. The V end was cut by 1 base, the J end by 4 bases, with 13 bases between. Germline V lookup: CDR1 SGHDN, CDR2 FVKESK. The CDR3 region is CASSQGFRVVTEAFF. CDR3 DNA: TGTGCCAGCAGCCAAGGGTTCCGGGTCGTCACTGAAGCTTTCTTT. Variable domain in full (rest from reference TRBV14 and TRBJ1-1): EAGVTQFPSHSVIEKGQTVTLRCDPISGHDNLYWYRRVMGKEIKFLLHFVKESKQDESGMPNNRFLAERTGGTYSTLKVQPAELEDSGVYFCASSQGFRVVTEAFFGQGTRLTVV.

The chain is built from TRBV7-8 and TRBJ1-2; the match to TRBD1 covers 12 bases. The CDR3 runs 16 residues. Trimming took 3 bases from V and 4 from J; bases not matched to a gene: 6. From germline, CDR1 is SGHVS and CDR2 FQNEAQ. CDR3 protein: CASSFLGQGAGYGYTF. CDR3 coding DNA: TGTGCCAGCAGCTTCCTGGGACAGGGGGCTGGCTATGGCTACACCTTC.

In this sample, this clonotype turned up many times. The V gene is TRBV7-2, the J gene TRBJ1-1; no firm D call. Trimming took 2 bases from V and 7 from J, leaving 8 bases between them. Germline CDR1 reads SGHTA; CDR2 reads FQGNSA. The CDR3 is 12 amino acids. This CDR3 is CASSLNDFEAFF. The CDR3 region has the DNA TGTGCCAGCAGCTTAAACGACTTTGAAGCTTTCTTT.

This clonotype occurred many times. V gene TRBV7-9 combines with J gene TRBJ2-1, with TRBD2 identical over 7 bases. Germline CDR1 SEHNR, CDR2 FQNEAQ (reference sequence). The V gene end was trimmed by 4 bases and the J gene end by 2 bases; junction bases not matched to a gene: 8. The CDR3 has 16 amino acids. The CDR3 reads CASSSVGDYPYNEQFF. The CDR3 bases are TGTGCCAGCAGCTCTGTGGGGGACTACCCCTACAATGAGCAGTTCTTC.

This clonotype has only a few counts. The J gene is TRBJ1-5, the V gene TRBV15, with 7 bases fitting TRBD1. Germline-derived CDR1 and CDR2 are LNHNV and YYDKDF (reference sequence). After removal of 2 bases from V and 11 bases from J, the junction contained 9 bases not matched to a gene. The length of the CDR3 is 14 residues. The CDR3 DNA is TGTGCCACCAGCAGACCGGGACAGCCCATGGCCCAGCATTTT. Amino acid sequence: CATSRPGQPMAQHF.

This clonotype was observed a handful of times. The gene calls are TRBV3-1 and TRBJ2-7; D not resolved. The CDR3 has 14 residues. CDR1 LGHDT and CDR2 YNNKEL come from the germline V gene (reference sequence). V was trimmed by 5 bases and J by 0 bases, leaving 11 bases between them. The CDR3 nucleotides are TGTGCCAGCAGCTCCGGTTACCACTCCTACGAGCAGTACTTC. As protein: CASSSGYHSYEQYF.

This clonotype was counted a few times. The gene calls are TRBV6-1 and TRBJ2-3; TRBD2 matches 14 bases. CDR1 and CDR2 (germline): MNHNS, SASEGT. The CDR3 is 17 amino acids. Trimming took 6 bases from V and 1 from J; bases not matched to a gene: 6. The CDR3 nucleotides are TGTGCCAGCAGAGGGACTAGCGGGAGAGGGGGCACAGATACGCAGTATTTT. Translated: CASRGTSGRGGTDTQYF.

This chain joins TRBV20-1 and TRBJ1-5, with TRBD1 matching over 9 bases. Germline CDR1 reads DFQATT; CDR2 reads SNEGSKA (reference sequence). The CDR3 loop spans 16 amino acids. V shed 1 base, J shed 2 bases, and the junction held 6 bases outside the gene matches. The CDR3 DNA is TGCAGTGCTAGAGGAATTTGGACAGGGGGCAATCAGCCCCAGCATTTT. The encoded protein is CSARGIWTGGNQPQHF.

The CDR3: CASSFWSSGRYNEQFF. In nucleotides, the CDR3 is TGTGCCAGCAGTTTTTGGTCTAGCGGTCGCTACAATGAGCAGTTCTTC. This chain joins TRBV27 and TRBJ2-1, with TRBD2 identical over 7 bases. The germline CDR1 and CDR2 sequences are MNHEY and SMNVEV (reference sequence). V dropped 3 bases and J dropped 3; count of bases not matched to a gene: 8. This CDR3 comprises 16 residues.

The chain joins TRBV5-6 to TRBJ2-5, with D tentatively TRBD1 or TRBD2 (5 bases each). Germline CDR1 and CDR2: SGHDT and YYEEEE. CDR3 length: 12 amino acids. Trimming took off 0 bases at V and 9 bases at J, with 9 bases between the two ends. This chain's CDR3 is CASSLALGAQYF. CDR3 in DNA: TGTGCCAGCAGCTTGGCGCTGGGGGCCCAGTACTTC.

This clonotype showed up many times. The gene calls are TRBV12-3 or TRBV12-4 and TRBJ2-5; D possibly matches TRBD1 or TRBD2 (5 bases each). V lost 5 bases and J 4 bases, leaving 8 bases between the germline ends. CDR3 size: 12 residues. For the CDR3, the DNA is TGTGCCAGCAGTCGGGACCGAGAGACCCAGTACTTC. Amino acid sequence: CASSRDRETQYF.

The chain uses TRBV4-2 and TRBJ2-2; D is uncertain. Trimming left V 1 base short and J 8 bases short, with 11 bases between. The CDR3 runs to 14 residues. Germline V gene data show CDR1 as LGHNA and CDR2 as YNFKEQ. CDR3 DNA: TGTGCCAGCAGCCAAGGCCCCCTCGGTGGGGAGCTGTTTTTT. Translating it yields CASSQGPLGGELFF.